These T cell receptor beta chains were read from a single sample in a study of early T cells in non-severe SARS-CoV-2 infection. Each CDR3 protein is one row after TCRdb ran MiXCR on the 5' RACE reads. This sample yields tens of thousands of distinct CDR3 sequences, of which approximately 6% are seen a single time; about 7% belongs to the top ten. Sequenced input: whole blood. These receptors came from an adult who was a healthcare worker with PCR-confirmed SARS-CoV-2 infection or an uninfected control (not recorded which). CDR3s leave out the opening cysteine and the closing phenylalanine or tryptophan.

V gene	J gene	CDR3 protein
TRBV2	TRBJ2-1	ASSEDGVLGNEQF
TRBV11-1	TRBJ2-1	ASSSRLAGELF
TRBV18	TRBJ2-5	ASSRRPGLATVETQY
TRBV28	TRBJ1-3	ASSRAGGNTIY
TRBV3-1	TRBJ2-2	ASSTGHTGELF
TRBV5-8	TRBJ1-4	ASSLGTGLGEKLF
TRBV12-3/TRBV12-4	TRBJ2-7	ASSLQGYEQY
TRBV27	TRBJ1-6	ASSFQFNSPLH
TRBV19	TRBJ2-2	ASSQAGVRAGELF
TRBV15	TRBJ1-1	ATSRVGGRRLNTEAF
TRBV9	TRBJ1-1	ASSPQPILNTEAF
TRBV2	TRBJ2-7	ASSGDRGSYEQY
TRBV27	TRBJ2-3	ASSTRLAGGPKTQY
TRBV3-1	TRBJ2-7	ASSPGLAGGGNEQY
TRBV11-2	TRBJ1-5	ASSLDQGQPQH
TRBV28	TRBJ2-4	ASSLLQTLAKNIQY
TRBV11-1	TRBJ2-1	ASRGIAGGPSEQF
TRBV18	TRBJ1-5	ASSPGRDSNQPQH
TRBV20-1	TRBJ2-1	SARGGQRSAGIRF
TRBV5-1	TRBJ2-3	ASSLAGGSTDTQY
TRBV20-1	TRBJ2-1	SASLLSGTGGLHEQF
TRBV5-8	TRBJ2-7	ASSRDRPSYEQY
TRBV21-1	TRBJ2-1	ASSSRTSGRLPNEQF
TRBV12-3/TRBV12-4	TRBJ1-3	ATTANSGNTIY
TRBV18	TRBJ2-3	ASSPKTSGSGKDTQY
TRBV18	TRBJ1-2	ASSPTEIYRGYT
TRBV11-2	TRBJ1-4	ASSLGHRNEKLF
TRBV20-1	TRBJ2-1	SARIPAEGNEQF
TRBV6-2/TRBV6-3	TRBJ2-2	ASSPGLRETPGELF
TRBV7-2	TRBJ2-3	ASSLGLRTADRKSDTQY
TRBV18	TRBJ2-2	ASSPPSGREAHTGELF
TRBV7-2	TRBJ2-7	ASSSSLGYEQY
TRBV27	TRBJ1-1	ASSLSPNREVGTEAF
TRBV5-4	TRBJ2-5	ASSSERGYQETQY
TRBV12-3/TRBV12-4	TRBJ2-2	ASSIIRAGGELF
TRBV20-1	TRBJ2-7	SATDRGHYEQY
TRBV7-3	TRBJ2-2	ASSEFPGVNTGELF
TRBV5-1	TRBJ2-3	ASSFSASTDTQY
TRBV18	TRBJ2-5	ASSQKPGQGAGETQY
TRBV6-2/TRBV6-3	TRBJ1-3	ASSWSRRHSGNTIY
TRBV20-1	TRBJ1-1	SARDPIGGTEAF
TRBV21-1	TRBJ2-1	ASSLWALASGCRSPINEQF
TRBV20-1	TRBJ2-1	SAGRDWSYGGNEQF
TRBV4-1	TRBJ1-5	ASSQDGGGAEPQH
TRBV20-1	TRBJ2-1	SASNRLAPTYNEQF
TRBV7-9	TRBJ1-1	ASSLGGETEAF
TRBV10-2	TRBJ2-7	ASRAGTAEVQY
TRBV29-1	TRBJ2-5	SVGWGGETQY
TRBV5-4	TRBJ2-3	ASRQTSASTDTQY
TRBV20-1	TRBJ2-7	SPTGTSGRLGEQY
TRBV12-3/TRBV12-4	TRBJ1-3	ASVTISENTIY
TRBV6-6	TRBJ2-7	ASSYRGYEQY
TRBV12-3/TRBV12-4	TRBJ2-1	ASTWWETGTGPGNEQF
TRBV7-7	TRBJ1-1	ASSLAQDTEAF
TRBV24-1	TRBJ2-3	ATRTSGGPDTQY
TRBV7-3	TRBJ2-1	ASSPFGGVGTEQF
TRBV18	TRBJ2-6	ASSELSGANVLT
TRBV27	TRBJ1-2	ASKGTFSGYGYT
TRBV6-1	TRBJ1-6	ASSEAWGHSPLH
TRBV11-2	TRBJ2-2	ASSYLQRTGELF